These 27 T cell receptor beta chains came from one sample sequenced in a study of shared clonotypes between healthy human individuals. Naive-designated CD8 cells lacked CD45RO, were positively enriched for CCR7, and omitted terminally differentiated effector memory CD45RA+ cells. TCRdb keeps only in-frame clones here, not all; method: immunoSEQ multiplex PCR. Of millions of clones in the sample, roughly 91% were seen once. Sequencing was carried out using naive CD8+ T cells from PBMCs. All receptors come from a man between 18 and 29 years old in good health. Some clones in this sample may be carry-over from other donors' samples.

The CDR3 spells CASRSRGEPYEQYF. DNA for the CDR3: TGTGCCAGCAGGTCTAGGGGGGAGCCCTACGAGCAGTACTTC. This chain links TRBV13 with TRBJ2-7; D possibly uses TRBD1 or TRBD2 (6 bases each). V shed 6 bases and J shed 2 bases, with 14 bases lying between them. The CDR3 sequence is 14 residues long. CDR1 PRHDT and CDR2 FYEKMQ come from the germline V gene (reference sequence).

V and J are TRBV19 and TRBJ1-2; 8 bases agree with TRBD1. Germline assignment: CDR1 LNHDA and CDR2 SQIVND (reference sequence). The trim removed 7 bases at V and 5 bases at J, leaving 12 bases unmatched. The CDR3 length is 15 residues. The CDR3 is CASKNSGQDPYGYTF. The CDR3 DNA reads TGTGCCAGTAAGAATTCGGGACAGGACCCTTATGGCTACACCTTC.

The chain recombines TRBV5-1 with TRBJ1-6; D gene ambiguous. Trimming pared 0 bases from V and 8 bases from J, leaving 3 bases between. The CDR3 has 12 amino acids. Germline assignment: CDR1 SGHRS and CDR2 YFSETQ. The CDR3 reads CASSLVDSPLHF. DNA for the CDR3: TGCGCCAGCAGCTTGGTTGATTCACCCCTCCACTTT.

This clone was seen once. The CDR3 nucleotides are TGCGCCAGCAGCCGGACAGTCCCTAGCACAGATACGCAGTATTTT. As protein: CASSRTVPSTDTQYF. The chain recombines TRBV5-1 with TRBJ2-3, with D possibly matching TRBD1 (6 bases). Trimming removed 4 bases at V and 0 bases at J, with 12 bases between. This CDR3 region has 15 residues. Looked up from germline, CDR1 is SGHRS and CDR2 is YFSETQ. Filled out from reference TRBV5-1 and TRBJ2-3, the complete variable domain reads KAGVTQTPRYLIKTRGQQVTLSCSPISGHRSVSWYQQTPGQGLQFLFEYFSETQRNKGNFPGRFSGRQFSNSRSEMNVSTLELGDSALYLCASSRTVPSTDTQYFGPGTRLTVL.

This clone was observed once. This chain joins TRBV9 and TRBJ1-1; D perhaps matches TRBD1 (5 bases). V gave up 4 bases and J gave up 4 bases, with 14 bases separating them. From germline, CDR1 is SGDLS and CDR2 YYNGEE. The CDR3 runs 14 residues. The CDR3 spells CASSTRVGGTEAFF. DNA for the CDR3: TGTGCCAGCAGCACCAGGGTAGGAGGCACTGAAGCTTTCTTT.

The chain joins TRBV27 to TRBJ2-1, with D perhaps assigned TRBD1 or TRBD2 (5 bases each). From germline, CDR1 is MNHEY and CDR2 SMNVEV (reference sequence). V lost 6 bases, J lost 7 bases, and 22 bases lay in between. This CDR3 is 16 amino acids long. Written as DNA, the CDR3 is TGTGCCAGCAGGCCTCACACCACGCACGGGGCTAATGAGCAGTTCTTC. It is translated as CASRPHTTHGANEQFF.

This chain connects TRBV25-1 to TRBJ2-1, with TRBD1 as a possible D gene (6 bases). The CDR3 totals 13 residues. Germline values: CDR1 MGHDK, CDR2 SYGVNS. Trimming pared 8 bases from V and 8 bases from J, leaving 16 bases between. This CDR3 is CASWGRGSDEQFF. The CDR3, as DNA: TGTGCCAGCTGGGGCAGGGGCTCCGATGAGCAGTTCTTC.

This chain links TRBV7-9 with TRBJ2-1; D gene ambiguous. Trimming removed 5 bases from V and 8 bases from J, with 13 bases in between. Per the germline V gene, CDR1 is SEHNR and CDR2 is FQNEAQ (reference sequence). The CDR3 is 13 residues long. For the CDR3, the DNA is TGTGCCAGCAGCGCCCGGCCTAACCATGAGCAGTTCTTC. Its protein product is CASSARPNHEQFF.

This chain uses TRBV4-1 with TRBJ2-1, with D perhaps TRBD2 (6 bases). V was shortened by 4 bases and J by 7 bases, with 14 bases between the two germline ends. The CDR3 runs to 14 residues. Germline V gene data show CDR1 as MGHRA and CDR2 as YSYEKL. CDR3 DNA: TGCGCCAGCAGCCCCGGACTAAGTTATAATGAGCAGTTCTTC. Residues: CASSPGLSYNEQFF.

The chain links TRBV27 to TRBJ1-1, with 10 nucleotides matching TRBD1. The CDR3 has 14 residues. The trim removed 6 bases at V and 5 bases at J, leaving 6 bases unmatched. CDR1 is MNHEY and CDR2 is SMNVEV in the germline V gene (reference sequence). The CDR3 DNA reads as TGTGCCAGCAGCCCGAGACAGGGGGCAACTGAAGCTTTCTTT. It yields the protein CASSPRQGATEAFF.

Worth noting for this clone: Different DNA sequences within this sample yield the same CDR3. The CDR3 protein is CASSLGDQPQHF. DNA of the CDR3: TGTGCCAGCAGCTTAGGGGACCAGCCCCAGCATTTT. The chain employs TRBV7-9 and TRBJ1-5; a possible D gene is TRBD1 (5 bases). V lost 1 base to trimming and J lost 7 bases, with 5 bases between them. The CDR3 covers 12 residues. Germline CDR1 and CDR2: SEHNR and FQNEAQ (reference sequence).

The rearrangement links TRBV7-9 to TRBJ2-3, with TRBD1 as a possible D gene (5 bases). The length of the CDR3 is 12 residues. The V and J ends lost 5 bases and 6 bases respectively, with 9 bases between them. Germline-derived CDR1 and CDR2 are SEHNR and FQNEAQ (reference sequence). For the CDR3, the DNA is TGTGCCAGCAGCCGAAACAGGGATACGCAGTATTTT. It is translated as CASSRNRDTQYF.

The V gene is TRBV19, the J gene TRBJ2-1; 11 nucleotides align to TRBD2. V trimming: 6 bases; J trimming: 8 bases; junction bases outside the gene matches: 6. CDR1 LNHDA and CDR2 SQIVND come from the germline V gene (reference sequence). This CDR3 contains 14 residues. The CDR3 region has the DNA TGTGCCAGTAGACTAGCGGGAGCGATGGATGAGCAGTTCTTC. Protein sequence: CASRLAGAMDEQFF.

V gene TRBV4-2 combines with J gene TRBJ2-7; D unresolved. The CDR3 is 15 residues long. V shed 2 bases and J shed 3 bases, with 14 bases lying between them. The V gene's germline CDR1 is LGHNA and CDR2 YNFKEQ. This CDR3 reads CASSQLGQSIYEQYF. CDR3 coding DNA: TGTGCCAGCAGCCAATTGGGTCAGAGTATCTACGAGCAGTACTTC.

V is TRBV11-2 and J is TRBJ1-1, with 7 bases identical to TRBD1. Trimming took 4 bases from V and 7 from J; bases not matched to a gene: 3. Germline loops: CDR1 SGHAT, CDR2 FQNNGV. The CDR3 length is 12 residues. CDR3 in amino acids: CASSSGGGEAFF. CDR3 nucleotide sequence: TGTGCCAGCAGCTCAGGGGGGGGTGAAGCTTTCTTT.

The count of this clone is one. This chain links TRBV5-6 with TRBJ1-2; D is possibly TRBD1 (6 bases). Trimming removed 3 bases at V and 7 bases at J, with 19 bases between. Germline CDR1 and CDR2: SGHDT and YYEEEE. The CDR3 is made up of 15 amino acids. For the CDR3, the DNA is TGTGCCAGCAGCTCTTGGGGTGCGGGGGCAGGTGGCTACACCTTC. Translation gives CASSSWGAGAGGYTF.

J is TRBJ1-5 and V is TRBV27, with D perhaps TRBD1 (6 bases). Germline V gives CDR1 MNHEY, CDR2 SMNVEV (reference sequence). Trimming pared 6 bases from V and 0 bases from J, leaving 18 bases between. The CDR3 totals 17 residues. CDR3: CASSDGGGPNSNQPQHF. CDR3 sequence (DNA): TGTGCCAGCAGCGACGGGGGGGGGCCGAATAGCAATCAGCCCCAGCATTTT.

The V call is TRBV19, the J call TRBJ2-1; D unresolved. The CDR3 runs 16 residues. Germline values: CDR1 LNHDA, CDR2 SQIVND (reference sequence). With 3 bases removed from V and 4 bases from J, the gap between germline ends came to 16 bases. This CDR3 reads CASSIIFAKEYNEQFF. CDR3 in DNA: TGTGCCAGTAGTATCATATTTGCGAAAGAGTACAATGAGCAGTTCTTC.

This sequence joins TRBV2 and TRBJ2-7; possibly TRBD1 for D (6 bases). The CDR3 totals 17 residues. The germline V gene has CDR1 SNHLY and CDR2 FYNNEI. The V end lost 4 bases, the J end lost 5 bases, and 24 bases lay between the germline ends. CDR3: CASSGTQWGQGYDEQYF. CDR3 DNA sequence: TGTGCCAGCAGTGGAACCCAGTGGGGGCAGGGGTACGACGAGCAGTACTTC.

The chain is built from TRBV6-1 and TRBJ2-7; D unresolved. The V end lost 9 bases, the J end lost 5 bases, and 11 bases lay between the germline ends. The germline gives CDR1 MNHNS, CDR2 SASEGT. The CDR3 is 11 residues long. The CDR3 DNA is TGTGCCAGTCCCGTCCCCCACGAGCAGTACTTC. It codes for CASPVPHEQYF.

V gene TRBV29-1 combines with J gene TRBJ2-1; 14 positions match TRBD2. The germline V gene encodes CDR1 SQVTM and CDR2 ANQGSEA. Germline trimming cut 3 bases from V and 1 base from J; bases unmatched to any gene: 8. The CDR3 length is 18 residues. For the CDR3, the DNA is TGCAGCGTTGAGGGACTAGCGGGAGTGGAGAGATCCTACAATGAGCAGTTCTTC. This codes for CSVEGLAGVERSYNEQFF.

In regard to this clone: The same CDR3 is also encoded by other DNA sequences in this sample. The chain combines TRBV27 with TRBJ2-1; D ambiguous. There are 12 residues in the CDR3. V was shortened by 5 bases and J by 4 bases, with 6 bases between the two germline ends. CDR1 is MNHEY and CDR2 is SMNVEV in the germline V gene (reference sequence). CDR3 nucleotides: TGTGCCAGCAGTGCCCGATACAATGAGCAGTTCTTC. Translation gives CASSARYNEQFF.

This clone was found once. This CDR3 is also generated by other DNA sequences in the sample. The chain combines TRBV27 with TRBJ1-5; TRBD1 matches 9 bases. Germline CDR1 and CDR2: MNHEY and SMNVEV (reference sequence). The trim removed 6 bases at V and 6 bases at J, leaving 3 bases unmatched. The CDR3 is made up of 13 amino acids. CDR3 region: CASSPTGGQPQHF. DNA for the CDR3: TGTGCCAGCAGCCCGACAGGGGGTCAGCCCCAGCATTTT.

The rearrangement joins TRBV6-6 to TRBJ2-5; 8 bases align to TRBD1. With 3 bases clipped from V and 4 bases from J, the junction kept 10 bases outside the gene matches. This CDR3 is 16 amino acids long. Germline lookup yields CDR1 MNHNY and CDR2 SVGAGI (reference sequence). CDR3 in DNA: TGTGCCAGCAGTTATGAGTCAGGGGGCGCGTCAGAGACCCAGTACTTC. This gives the protein CASSYESGGASETQYF.

The rearrangement uses TRBV13 and TRBJ2-7; no clear D gene. Germline V gene sequence: CDR1 PRHDT, CDR2 FYEKMQ (reference sequence). The CDR3 covers 15 residues. V was trimmed by 3 bases and J by 2 bases, leaving 14 bases between them. CDR3 residues: CASSFVDGRPYEQYF. CDR3 in DNA: TGTGCCAGCAGCTTTGTTGATGGTCGACCCTACGAGCAGTACTTC.

This chain uses TRBV9 with TRBJ2-5; TRBD2 agrees at 10 bases. After removal of 3 bases from V and 5 bases from J, the junction contained 16 bases not matched to a gene. The CDR3 is 18 amino acids. CDR1 SGDLS and CDR2 YYNGEE come from the germline V gene. The CDR3 DNA is TGTGCCAGCAGCGCCGAAAAAGCGGGAGGGCCAAAATGGGAGACCCAGTACTTC. It translates to CASSAEKAGGPKWETQYF.

The chain joins TRBV15 to TRBJ2-3, with D perhaps given as TRBD1 or TRBD2 (5 bases each). Deletions cut 6 bases from V and 4 bases from J, with 14 bases between. CDR1 and CDR2 (germline): LNHNV, YYDKDF (reference sequence). This CDR3 is 14 amino acids long. The CDR3 sequence: CATRSYMGPDTQYF. CDR3 nucleotide sequence: TGTGCCACCAGAAGTTACATGGGACCAGATACGCAGTATTTT.